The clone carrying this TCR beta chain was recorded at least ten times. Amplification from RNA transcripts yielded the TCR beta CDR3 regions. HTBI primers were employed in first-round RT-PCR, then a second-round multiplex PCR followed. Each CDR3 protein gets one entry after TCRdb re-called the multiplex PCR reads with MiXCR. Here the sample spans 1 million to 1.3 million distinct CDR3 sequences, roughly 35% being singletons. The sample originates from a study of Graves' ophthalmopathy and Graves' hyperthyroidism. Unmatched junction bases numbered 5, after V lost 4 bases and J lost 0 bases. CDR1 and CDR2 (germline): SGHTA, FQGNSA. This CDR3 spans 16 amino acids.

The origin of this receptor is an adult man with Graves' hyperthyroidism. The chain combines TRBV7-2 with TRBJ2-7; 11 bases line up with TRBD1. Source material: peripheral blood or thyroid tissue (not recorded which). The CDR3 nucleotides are TGTGCCAGCAGCTGGACCGGGACAGGGGGCTCCTACGAGCAGTACTTC. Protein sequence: CASSWTGTGGSYEQYF.